Listed here are 4 T cell receptor beta chains from one sample, sequenced in a study of shared clonotypes between healthy human individuals. Libraries were prepared by immunoSEQ multiplex PCR; TCRdb keeps only in-frame clonotypes and omits some of them. The repertoire holds some 2,500,000 clones, with 80% to 95% as singletons. The sample comprised naive CD4+ T cells from PBMCs. Indicated subset: CD45RA+ positively selected. The receptors here all came from a man between 18 and 29 years old in good health. Some clones in this sample may be carry-over from other donors' samples.

A remark on this clone: The same CDR3 is also encoded by other DNA sequences in this sample. CDR3 sequence reads: CASSFAGAMNTEAFF. As DNA, the CDR3 is TGTGCCAGCAGCTTTGCAGGTGCCATGAACACTGAAGCTTTCTTT. V usage is TRBV7-2 and J usage is TRBJ1-1; D unresolved. The CDR3 consists of 15 residues. Germline assignment: CDR1 SGHTA and CDR2 FQGNSA. V lost 3 bases and J lost 0, with 11 bases in between.

In this sample, this clone turned up a few times. V gene TRBV23-1 combines with J gene TRBJ1-1; D is possibly TRBD1 (5 bases). Being an ORF, TRBV23-1 has a function that is uncertain. V shed 3 bases and J shed 3 bases, with 14 bases lying between them. This CDR3 region has 15 residues. The CDR3 region has the DNA TGCGCCAGCAGTCAGGGGCGTCTGGGAGACACTGAAGCTTTCTTT. Encoded protein: CASSQGRLGDTEAFF.

This chain links TRBV6-6 with TRBJ2-7; D perhaps matches TRBD1 (6 bases). From germline, CDR1 is MNHNY and CDR2 SVGAGI (reference sequence). Trimming pared 6 bases from V and 4 bases from J, leaving 22 bases between. CDR3 length: 16 residues. CDR3 loop: CASSNPPGHRSYEQYF. The CDR3 region has the DNA TGTGCCAGCAGCAATCCGCCGGGACACCGCTCTTACGAGCAGTACTTC.

J is TRBJ1-4 and V is TRBV5-1; D unresolved. The V end lost 4 bases, the J end lost 0 bases, and 13 bases lay between the germline ends. The CDR3 extends over 16 amino acids. Germline V gene lookup returns CDR1 SGHRS and CDR2 YFSETQ. The CDR3 nucleotides read TGCGCCAGCAGCCTTGGACGGGATGCAACTAATGAAAAACTGTTTTTT. It translates to CASSLGRDATNEKLFF.